Shown below are 5 T cell receptor beta chains from a single sample sequenced in a study of graft-versus-host responses after intestinal transplantation. Clones were sequenced by immunoSEQ multiplex PCR, and TCRdb holds only the in-frame ones, with some missing. Of 50,000 to 75,000 clones in the sample, 89% were seen once. Lymphocytes from graft epithelium and lamina propria were isolated. The sample was ileum tissue, taken roughly 54 weeks after transplant. All receptors derive from a human patient who received an intestinal transplant, so some T cells may come from the graft donor.

The chain carries TRBV11-3 and TRBJ2-7; D remains ambiguous. The length of the CDR3 is 11 residues. V lost 4 bases and J lost 3, with 4 bases in between. Germline V gene lookup returns CDR1 SGHNT and CDR2 YENEEA. DNA of the CDR3: TGTGCCAGCAGCTCTCACTACGAGCAGTACTTC. Protein: CASSSHYEQYF.

The rearrangement uses TRBV28 and TRBJ1-1, with unresolved D. This CDR3 region has 13 residues. Trimming stripped 2 bases from V and 2 bases from J, with 6 bases between. From germline, CDR1 is MDHEN and CDR2 SYDVKM. CDR3 region: CASSLVRNTEAFF. The CDR3 DNA follows: TGTGCCAGCAGTTTAGTCCGCAACACTGAAGCTTTCTTT.

V gene TRBV5-6 combines with J gene TRBJ1-2, with D possibly TRBD1 on 5 matching bases. The CDR3 contains 15 residues. In germline, CDR1 is SGHDT, CDR2 YYEEEE. The V end was cut by 3 bases, the J end by 7 bases, with 19 bases between. CDR3 region: CASSSLPGGAGGYTF. The CDR3 DNA sequence: TGTGCCAGCAGCTCCCTCCCCGGAGGGGCTGGTGGCTACACCTTC. Full variable domain (remainder filled in from reference TRBV5-6 and TRBJ1-2): DAGVTQSPTHLIKTRGQQVTLRCSPKSGHDTVSWYQQALGQGPQFIFQYYEEEERQRGNFPDRFSGHQFPNYSSELNVNALLLGDSALYLCASSSLPGGAGGYTFGSGTRLTVV.

The gene calls are TRBV9 and TRBJ2-3, with D maybe TRBD2 (5 bases). V was trimmed by 4 bases and J by 6 bases, leaving 24 bases between them. Per the germline V gene, CDR1 is SGDLS and CDR2 is YYNGEE. The CDR3 extends over 17 amino acids. The CDR3 is CASSLEPGLPEADTQYF. CDR3 nucleotide sequence: TGTGCCAGCAGCTTAGAACCGGGCCTTCCGGAGGCCGATACGCAGTATTTT.

This clone was counted a single time. The gene calls are TRBV6-5 and TRBJ2-7; TRBD2 might be the D (6 bases). This CDR3 is built from 12 residues. V was cut by 8 bases and J by 3 bases, with 11 bases left in between. The germline CDR1 and CDR2 sequences are MNHEY and SVGAGI. In nucleotides, the CDR3 is TGTGCCAGCTCCTCGGGACTCTACGAGCAGTACTTC. This codes for CASSSGLYEQYF.